This T cell receptor beta chain was sequenced for a study of cytomegalovirus exposure and HLA in healthy donors. Use of 60 Vbeta and 13 Jbeta primers characterized the PCR. Clones were sequenced by immunoSEQ multiplex PCR, and TCRdb holds only the in-frame ones, with some missing. The table has roughly 34,000 clones, roughly two thirds seen once. This CDR3 is built from 15 residues. V shed 1 base and J 8 bases; nucleotides not matched to a gene: 6. Germline CDR1 SGHVS, CDR2 FNYEAQ. Study-wide results and caveats: Upon later analysis, HLA-associated TCR beta chains proved more clonally expanded than other, equally common chains. Among TCR beta chains, those listed as cytomegalovirus-associated numbered under 200. Associated with HLA alleles at 0.05 false discovery rate in a later analysis were 15,000 to 20,000 TCR beta sequences. Earlier analysis yielded a pattern in which most TCR beta V segments were productive about 90% or about 30% of the time.

This clone has a single count. The antigen remains unidentified. Sequenced input: PBMCs. This TCR was recovered from a man in his thirties or forties in good health and CMV-seronegative. V is TRBV7-6 and J is TRBJ2-1, with TRBD2 identical over 9 bases. This CDR3 is CASSLVASGTYEQFF. As DNA, the CDR3 is TGTGCCAGCAGCTTAGTGGCTAGCGGGACCTATGAGCAGTTCTTC. Full variable domain (outside the CDR3, taken from reference TRBV7-6 and TRBJ2-1): GAGVSQSPRYKVTKRGQDVALRCDPISGHVSLYWYRQALGQGPEFLTYFNYEAQQDKSGLPNDRFSAERPEGSISTLTIQRTEQRDSAMYRCASSLVASGTYEQFFGPGTRLTVL.